The clone carrying this T cell receptor (beta chain) was observed at least ten times. This CDR3 region has 17 residues. In germline, CDR1 is MNHNS, CDR2 SASEGT. The V segment lost 7 bases and the J segment 4 bases; nucleotides outside the gene matches: 16. The data were obtained in a study of T cell repertoires in cytomegalovirus infection. Each CDR3 protein is one row after TCRdb ran MiXCR on the reads. The sample has approximately 150,000 distinct CDR3 sequences; roughly 6% are singletons. Sample: PBMCs. The chain links TRBV6-1 to TRBJ1-5; 7 bases are shared with TRBD1. The source of this sequence is a human donor in good health (CMV status not recorded). Some clones in this sample may be carry-over from other donors' samples. CDR3 DNA sequence: TGTGCCAGCATGGGGGTAGGGGTATCAGGGGGAAATCAGCCCCAGCATTTT. It is translated as CASMGVGVSGGNQPQHF.